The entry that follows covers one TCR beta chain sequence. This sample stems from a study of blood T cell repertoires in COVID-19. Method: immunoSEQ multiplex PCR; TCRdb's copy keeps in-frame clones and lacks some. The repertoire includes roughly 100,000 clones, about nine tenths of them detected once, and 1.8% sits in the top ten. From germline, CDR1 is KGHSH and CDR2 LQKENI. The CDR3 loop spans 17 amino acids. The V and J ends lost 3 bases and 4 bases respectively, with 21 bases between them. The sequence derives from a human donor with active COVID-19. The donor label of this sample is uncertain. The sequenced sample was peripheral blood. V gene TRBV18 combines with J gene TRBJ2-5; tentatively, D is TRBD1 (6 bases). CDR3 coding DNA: TGTGCCAGCTCACCTTCGACAGGTCCTACGGTGGGAGAGACCCAGTACTTC. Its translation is CASSPSTGPTVGETQYF.